This TCR beta chain was observed in a study of blood T cell repertoires in COVID-19. Study-level background: The origin of the acute and convalescent COVID-19 samples was the United States, Italy and Spain. From T cells, B-cell-depleted T cells, or PBMCs came the material, which was cDNA or gDNA.

Original data processing: Estimation of nucleated cell counts was performed using reference gene primer amplification. TCRdb keeps only in-frame clones here, not all; method: immunoSEQ multiplex PCR. The DNA gave D and trimming, while V, J and clone size come from that table. This sample has about 100,000 clones, with 75% to 90% found just once. The CDR3 extends over 12 amino acids. V lost 4 bases and J lost 15, with 16 bases in between. Germline V gene lookup returns CDR1 MDHEN and CDR2 SYDVKM. Source material: peripheral blood. J is TRBJ2-1 and V is TRBV28; unclear D gene. The TCR was taken from a man older than 75 with acute or convalescent COVID-19. The DNA of the CDR3 is TGTGCCAGCAGTTCCACCTCACGAGTTCGGTTCTTC. Protein product: CASSSTSRVRFF.